This TCR beta chain was found in a study of Tregs in tolerant kidney transplant recipients. Study context: FACS sorting followed a roughly six-day coculture of CFSE-labeled recipient PBMCs with irradiated graft donor PBMCs. Whole-study results and caveats: This study did not directly address biological reproducibility. Few patients were studied, so findings need validation in larger groups. The most relevant donor-specific Treg TCRbeta repertoire apparently came from expansion with activated donor B cells.

Germline loops: CDR1 SGDLS, CDR2 YYNGEE. This CDR3 is 15 amino acids long. V lost 0 bases, J lost 6 bases, and 7 bases stayed unmatched. Sequencing used immunoSEQ multiplex PCR; TCRdb keeps in-frame clones, though not all of them. The table shows approximately 1,500 clones, with over 75% occurring only once. In the case of this clone: Its antigen is not identified.

Sample: CD4+ T cells from blood cultured with allogeneic cells. This clonotype was sampled from a human donor in good health. This sequence joins TRBV9 and TRBJ2-3; 7 positions match TRBD2. The CDR3 spells CASSVGPAGSDTQYF. The DNA for the CDR3 is TGTGCCAGCAGCGTAGGACCAGCGGGAAGCGATACGCAGTATTTT. The full variable domain, with the rest looked up from reference TRBV9 and TRBJ2-3, is DSGVTQTPKHLITATGQRVTLRCSPRSGDLSVYWYQQSLDQGLQFLIQYYNGEERAKGNILERFSAQQFPDLHSELNLSSLELGDSALYFCASSVGPAGSDTQYFGPGTRLTVL.